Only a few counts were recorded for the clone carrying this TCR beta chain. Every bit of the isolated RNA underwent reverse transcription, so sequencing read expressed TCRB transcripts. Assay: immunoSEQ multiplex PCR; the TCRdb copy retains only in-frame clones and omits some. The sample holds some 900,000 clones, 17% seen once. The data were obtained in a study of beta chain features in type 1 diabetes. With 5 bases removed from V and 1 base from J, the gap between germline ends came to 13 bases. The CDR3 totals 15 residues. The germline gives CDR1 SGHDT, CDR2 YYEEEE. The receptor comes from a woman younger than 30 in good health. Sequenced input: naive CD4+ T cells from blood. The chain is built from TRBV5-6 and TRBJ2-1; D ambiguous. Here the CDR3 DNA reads TGTGCCAGCAGTCCCGTGGGCACGTCCTACAATGAGCAGTTCTTC. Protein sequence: CASSPVGTSYNEQFF.